The rows below give T cell receptor beta chains drawn from one sample of a study of T cell changes during pregnancy in multiple sclerosis. Sequencing was performed with immunoSEQ multiplex PCR; in TCRdb, only in-frame clones are kept and a portion is missing. Among around 42,000 clones listed, about 90% were seen once. Here the sequenced sample was CD4+ T cells from peripheral blood mononuclear cells, taken in the second trimester of pregnancy. The receptor source for this set is a female donor in good health, enrolled as a control in a pregnancy study. The CDR3 runs from the conserved cysteine through the conserved F or W. The order of the fields is V gene, J gene, D gene, clone size, CDR3 DNA, CDR3 protein. The D gene is left open where the match is weak. Clone sizes are given selectively: once, few, many, or a class where the clone is expanded.

>TRBV28|TRBJ2-3|TRBD2|NA
TGTGCCAGCACCGCGAGCGGGAGCGGGACAGATACGCAGTATTTT
CASTASGSGTDTQYF
>TRBV5-4|TRBJ2-1|TRBD2|NA
TGTGCCAGCAGCTTGCGACTAGCGGGGGGGAACTCTCACAATGAGCAGTTCTTC
CASSLRLAGGNSHNEQFF
>TRBV2|TRBJ2-7|TRBD2|NA
TGTGCCAGCAGTGCGTGGACTAGCGGCTACGAGCAGTACTTC
CASSAWTSGYEQYF
>TRBV28|TRBJ1-2|NA|NA
TGTGCCAGCAATAGCGACAGGACAAGGGGCTACACCTTC
CASNSDRTRGYTF
>TRBV28|TRBJ2-3|TRBD1|once
TGTGCCAGCAGTTTGGGACAGAGTACAGATACGCAGTATTTT
CASSLGQSTDTQYF
>TRBV2|TRBJ1-4|TRBD1|few
TGTGCCAGCAGTACTCGGCAGGGGGGCTCTAATGAAAAACTGTTTTTT
CASSTRQGGSNEKLFF
>TRBV5-6|TRBJ2-7|TRBD2|NA
TGTGCCAGCAGCTTTGGAGTGGGTGGGAGGGCCTACGAGCAGTACTTC
CASSFGVGGRAYEQYF
>TRBV11-2|TRBJ2-5|NA|NA
TGTGCCAGCAGCTTTTATGGGGGAGGATCGGCGGAGACCCAGTACTTC
CASSFYGGGSAETQYF
>TRBV5-1|TRBJ1-4|NA|NA
TGCGCCAGCAGCTCGACAGGCGGGTCTAATGAAAAACTGTTTTTT
CASSSTGGSNEKLFF
>TRBV7-3|TRBJ2-2|TRBD2|NA
TGTGCCAGCAGCTTAAACTGGCTAGCGGGAAAGGGGGAGCTGTTTTTT
CASSLNWLAGKGELFF
>TRBV4-3|TRBJ2-7|TRBD2|NA
TGCGCCAGCAGCCAAGTCCTAGCGGGGGCTCACCTCTACGAGCAGTACTTC
CASSQVLAGAHLYEQYF
>TRBV4-2|TRBJ2-3|NA|NA
TGTGCCAGCAGCCAAATTCGACGGGGGGCTAGGGGGGAAACCACAGATACGCAGTATTTT
CASSQIRRGARGETTDTQYF
>TRBV4-1|TRBJ1-2|NA|once
TGCGCCAGCAGCCATCCACAGGGTGGCTATGGCTACACCTTC
CASSHPQGGYGYTF
>TRBV25-1|TRBJ2-2|NA|NA
TGTGCCAGCAGTATCGGACTACCGAACACCGGGGAGCTGTTTTTT
CASSIGLPNTGELFF
>TRBV30|TRBJ1-5|NA|NA
TGTGCCTGGGAACCCAACAGCGGAGGGCCCCAGCATTTT
CAWEPNSGGPQHF
>TRBV27|TRBJ2-1|TRBD2|NA
TGTGCCAGCAGCTTATGGAGCGGGAGCTCCTACAATGAGCAGTTCTTC
CASSLWSGSSYNEQFF
>TRBV9|TRBJ2-3|TRBD1|NA
TGTGCCAGCAGCGTAGCTTTAGGGGGACAGGGGCAAGATACGCAGTATTTT
CASSVALGGQGQDTQYF
>TRBV5-1|TRBJ2-1|NA|NA
TGCGCCAGCAGCCCGACAGGCCTCAATGAGCAGTTCTTC
CASSPTGLNEQFF
>TRBV7-7|TRBJ2-2|TRBD2|NA
TGTGCTAGCAGCTTGGTAGCGGGAGCAACCGGGGAGCTGTTTTTT
CASSLVAGATGELFF
>TRBV7-9|TRBJ1-3|TRBD1|NA
TGTGCCAGCAAACCGACAGGGATCGCAAACACCATATATTTT
CASKPTGIANTIYF
>TRBV18|TRBJ2-4|TRBD2|NA
TGTGCCAGCTCACCACCTTCGTGGGGGGGTGCCAAAAACATTCAGTACTTC
CASSPPSWGGAKNIQYF
>TRBV11-2|TRBJ2-1|NA|NA
TGTGCCAGCAGCTTGGAGGGCCCTCGGGTGTACAATGAGCAGTTCTTC
CASSLEGPRVYNEQFF
>TRBV30|TRBJ2-2|NA|NA
TGTGCCTGGAGCCCAAAGGTGGGGTTGGGGAGCACCGGGGAGCTGTTTTTT
CAWSPKVGLGSTGELFF
>TRBV19|TRBJ2-2|NA|NA
TGTGCCAGTAGTATTGCACCGGGGTACGGGGAGCTGTTTTTT
CASSIAPGYGELFF
>TRBV30|TRBJ2-1|NA|NA
TGTGCCTGGAGTCCTAGGGGTTGGCAGTTCTTC
CAWSPRGWQFF
>TRBV10-2|TRBJ2-4|NA|NA
TGCGCCAGCAGTGAACAGGGGGGGGGAAACATTCAGTACTTC
CASSEQGGGNIQYF
>TRBV28|TRBJ2-7|TRBD1|NA
TGTGCCAGCAGTTACTCGCTTGGGACAGGGGACCTCTTCGAGCAGTACTTC
CASSYSLGTGDLFEQYF
>TRBV11-3|TRBJ2-7|NA|NA
TGTGCCAGCAGCTTGTCGGGGAGAGACTACGAGCAGTACTTC
CASSLSGRDYEQYF
>TRBV27|TRBJ1-4|NA|NA
TGTGCCAGCAGTTCCCTTAATGAAAAACTGTTTTTT
CASSSLNEKLFF
>TRBV7-2|TRBJ1-5|TRBD1|NA
TGTGCCAGCAGCACCACCGGGACAGGGTTTCCTAGCAATCAGCCCCAGCATTTT
CASSTTGTGFPSNQPQHF
>TRBV27|TRBJ1-1|TRBD1|NA
TGTGCCAGCAGTTTTAGTCCCAGGGGGCGTTACACTGAAGCTTTCTTT
CASSFSPRGRYTEAFF
>TRBV29-1|TRBJ1-5|NA|NA
TGCAGCGTTGTAATGGCCCATCAGCCCCAGCATTTT
CSVVMAHQPQHF
>TRBV30|TRBJ2-3|NA|NA
TGTGCCTGGAGTTCAGCGATGGATTATAGCACAGATACGCAGTATTTT
CAWSSAMDYSTDTQYF
>TRBV5-5|TRBJ1-2|NA|NA
TGTGCCAGCAGTCCGAGGACTCGGCTAGGTGCGAACTATGGCTACACCTTC
CASSPRTRLGANYGYTF
>TRBV20-1|TRBJ1-2|NA|NA
TGCAGTGCTAGGAGCGGCACGGGCTACACCTTC
CSARSGTGYTF
>TRBV19|TRBJ1-5|NA|NA
TGTGCCAGTAGTACCTACAGGGTCGGCAATCAGCCCCAGCATTTT
CASSTYRVGNQPQHF
>TRBV18|TRBJ2-7|NA|NA
TGTGCCAGCTCACCATCTCTCGGCGAGCAGTACTTC
CASSPSLGEQYF